These 5 T cell receptor beta chains share one sample of origin, sequenced in a study of blood T cell repertoires in COVID-19 (TCRdb year 2020). Libraries were built with the immunoSEQ multiplex PCR assay. In its TCRdb copy, this immuneACCESS table keeps in-frame sequences only and misses some clones. Where compared with another copy, unresolved V genes explain less than half of these, and the others have no known cause. Within this sample are approximately 180,000 clones, with roughly 87% of them counted one time only. The ten largest account for 20% to 25% of the sample. The specimen sequenced was peripheral blood. The receptors shown here come from a man in his sixties with active or convalescent COVID-19.

The chain recombines TRBV10-2 with TRBJ1-2; 7 bases agree with TRBD1. Trimming removed 9 bases from V and 4 bases from J; junction bases left unmatched: 8. The germline V gene has CDR1 WSHSY and CDR2 SAAADI. The CDR3 is made up of 13 amino acids. The CDR3 protein is CASSDRVSYGYTF. The CDR3 DNA reads as TGCGCCAGTTCTGACAGGGTATCCTATGGCTACACCTTC.

The CDR3 region has the DNA TGCGCCAGCAGTTCTGGACAGCTTAATTCACCCCTCCACTTT. This translates into CASSSGQLNSPLHF. The V gene is TRBV5-1, the J gene TRBJ1-6, with D tentatively TRBD1 (6 bases). The V and J ends lost 5 bases and 6 bases respectively, with 12 bases between them. Germline CDR1 reads SGHRS; CDR2 reads YFSETQ. The CDR3 extends over 14 amino acids.

The chain uses TRBV6-6 and TRBJ1-4, with D perhaps matching TRBD1 (6 bases). This CDR3 spans 14 amino acids. Germline CDR1 and CDR2: MNHNY and SVGAGI (reference sequence). V lost 9 bases to trimming and J lost 5 bases, with 16 bases between them. The CDR3 bases are TGTGCCAGTTGTCGGGGGCGGGGGAATGAAAAACTGTTTTTT. This sequence encodes CASCRGRGNEKLFF.

The CDR3 reads CASPATVYNEQFF. CDR3 bases: TGTGCCAGCCCGGCGACAGTCTACAATGAGCAGTTCTTC. The chain is built from TRBV27 and TRBJ2-1, with a tentative D call TRBD1 (5 bases). Deletions cut 8 bases from V and 3 bases from J, with 11 bases between. Germline loops: CDR1 MNHEY, CDR2 SMNVEV (reference sequence). The length of the CDR3 is 13 residues.

This clone turned up a few times. The same CDR3 can be traced to other DNA sequences in this sample. The chain links TRBV4-2 to TRBJ1-2; TRBD1 matches at 7 bases. CDR1 is LGHNA, CDR2 YNFKEQ, per germline. Trimming removed 0 bases from V and 4 bases from J; junction bases left unmatched: 5. The CDR3 sequence is 15 residues long. As DNA, the CDR3 is TGTGCCAGCAGCCAAGATCAGGGGGGAGGCTATGGCTACACCTTC. The encoded protein is CASSQDQGGGYGYTF.